This passage covers 15 T cell receptor beta chains from one sample sequenced in a study of T-cell reconstitution after alpha-beta-depleted transplantation in children. Unique molecular identifiers were built into the TCRbeta library. One entry per CDR3 protein, called by TCRdb with MiXCR from the PCR reads. The data hold 300,000 to 350,000 distinct CDR3 sequences, with 15% to 20% observed a single time. The sequences come from PBMCs, mostly from graft donor cells, collected 360 days after TCRalphabeta/CD19-depleted stem cell transplant. The receptors were sampled from a male patient aged 2 to 10 who had a stem cell transplant for acute lymphoblastic leukemia, so the T cells may come from the graft donor.

This clonotype was counted many times. The chain joins TRBV10-2 to TRBJ2-5; D ambiguous. Trimming cost V 2 bases and J 4 bases, with 8 bases left between them. There are 13 residues in the CDR3. In germline, CDR1 is WSHSY, CDR2 SAAADI. CDR3 sequence (DNA): TGCGCCAGCAGTGAGCCGGTGGGAGAGACCCAGTACTTC. This sequence encodes CASSEPVGETQYF.

The chain has TRBV12-3 or TRBV12-4 and TRBJ1-1; the D is unclear. The length of the CDR3 is 13 residues. V was shortened by 3 bases and J by 0 bases, with 5 bases between the two germline ends. The CDR3 protein is CASSFRMNTEAFF. CDR3 in DNA: TGTGCCAGCAGTTTCAGGATGAACACTGAAGCTTTCTTT.

V and J are TRBV29-1 and TRBJ2-3; TRBD1 agrees at 11 bases. Germline V CDR1 and CDR2: SQVTM, ANQGSEA. The trim removed 0 bases at V and 2 bases at J, leaving 4 bases unmatched. This CDR3 is 16 amino acids long. The DNA of the CDR3 is TGCAGCGTTGAAGACGCGGGACAGGGGGTCACAGATACGCAGTATTTT. Amino acids: CSVEDAGQGVTDTQYF.

This clonotype was recorded many times. The genes are TRBV20-1 and TRBJ2-3, with TRBD2 identical over 11 bases. Germline V CDR1 and CDR2: DFQATT, SNEGSKA (reference sequence). This CDR3 has 15 residues. V lost 6 bases to trimming and J lost 0 bases; unmatched junction nucleotides: 5. This CDR3 is CSASGLAASTDTQYF. CDR3 sequence (DNA): TGCAGTGCCTCGGGACTAGCGGCGAGCACAGATACGCAGTATTTT.

The rearrangement joins TRBV3-1 to TRBJ2-3; D tentatively reads TRBD1 or TRBD2 (5 bases each). V shed 0 bases and J shed 5 bases, with 15 bases lying between them. Germline V CDR1 and CDR2: LGHDT, YNNKEL (reference sequence). The length of the CDR3 is 16 residues. For the CDR3, the DNA is TGTGCCAGCAGCCAAGACCTGGGTTATGGGGGAGATACGCAGTATTTT. Translating it yields CASSQDLGYGGDTQYF.

This clonotype was seen only a few times. The chain is built from TRBV7-3 and TRBJ2-6; D ambiguous. CDR1 is SGHTA and CDR2 is FQGTGA in the germline V gene. V was trimmed by 5 bases and J by 0 bases, leaving 11 bases between them. This CDR3 comprises 16 residues. CDR3: CASSPDSRSGANVLTF. DNA for the CDR3: TGTGCCAGCAGCCCCGATTCCCGCTCTGGGGCCAACGTCCTGACTTTC.

This clonotype was detected many times. The V call is TRBV28, the J call TRBJ2-5; no clear D gene. The ends were cut back, 6 bases at V and 4 bases at J, with 15 bases in the middle. The CDR3 has 14 amino acids. From germline, CDR1 is MDHEN and CDR2 SYDVKM. The CDR3 DNA reads as TGTGCCAGCAGCTCTACGATGGGTGGAGAGACCCAGTACTTC. This translates into CASSSTMGGETQYF.

The rearrangement joins TRBV11-2 to TRBJ2-3, with 13 bases matching TRBD2. In germline, CDR1 is SGHAT, CDR2 FQNNGV. The trim removed 2 bases at V and 1 base at J, leaving 6 bases unmatched. The CDR3 is 18 residues long. Written as DNA, the CDR3 is TGTGCCAGCAGCTTAACAACTAGCGGGAGGGCGCGCACAGATACGCAGTATTTT. Its translation: CASSLTTSGRARTDTQYF.

Only a few counts were recorded for this clonotype. This chain joins TRBV12-3 or TRBV12-4 and TRBJ1-5, with D maybe TRBD1 (6 bases). With 3 bases removed from V and 5 bases from J, the gap between germline ends came to 8 bases. The CDR3 consists of 13 residues. In DNA, the CDR3 is TGTGCCAGCAGTTTCGCAGGGGATCAGCCCCAGCATTTT. It is translated as CASSFAGDQPQHF.

This clonotype has a handful of counts. The rearrangement joins TRBV30 to TRBJ2-3; 11 bases map to TRBD2. J gave up 2 bases and V 3 bases, and 7 bases lay outside the gene matches. Germline lookup yields CDR1 GTSNPN and CDR2 SVGIG (reference sequence). The CDR3 length is 16 residues. The CDR3 protein is CAWSDPSGRYTDTQYF. CDR3 DNA: TGTGCCTGGAGCGATCCTAGCGGGAGGTACACAGATACGCAGTATTTT.

This clonotype came up a few times. The chain recombines TRBV20-1 with TRBJ2-3; TRBD1 matches at 8 bases. The CDR3 loop spans 14 amino acids. V dropped 6 bases and J dropped 2; count of bases not matched to a gene: 7. Per germline, CDR1 DFQATT and CDR2 SNEGSKA (reference sequence). CDR3 DNA sequence: TGCAGTGCACCGCTGACAGGGGCCACAGATACGCAGTATTTT. Its translation: CSAPLTGATDTQYF.

This clonotype came up many times. The genes are TRBV12-5 and TRBJ2-1, with D perhaps TRBD2 (6 bases). Per germline, CDR1 LGHNT and CDR2 FRNRAP. This CDR3 has 18 amino acids. Trimming cost V 0 bases and J 0 bases, with 15 bases left between them. The DNA for the CDR3 is TGTGCTAGTGGTTTGGTTTATAGCGGCTTGCGCTCCTACAATGAGCAGTTCTTC. Protein: CASGLVYSGLRSYNEQFF.

The chain employs TRBV11-2 and TRBJ2-1; no clear D. The CDR3 contains 15 residues. Germline CDR1 SGHAT, CDR2 FQNNGV. Trimming left V 5 bases short and J 3 bases short, with 14 bases between. CDR3: CASSESRSNYNEQFF. DNA of the CDR3: TGTGCCAGCAGCGAGAGCCGGAGTAACTACAATGAGCAGTTCTTC.

This clonotype was seen repeatedly, ten times or more. The chain recombines TRBV7-9 with TRBJ2-3; 10 bases are shared with TRBD2. CDR3 length: 15 amino acids. Germline V gene sequence: CDR1 SEHNR, CDR2 FQNEAQ (reference sequence). V shed 3 bases, J shed 4 bases, and the junction held 4 bases outside the gene matches. CDR3 sequence: CASSFSSGRADTQYF. The CDR3 bases are TGTGCCAGCAGCTTCTCAAGCGGGAGGGCAGATACGCAGTATTTT.

This clonotype has a handful of counts. J is TRBJ1-2 and V is TRBV12-3 or TRBV12-4; 7 bases line up with TRBD1. V was clipped by 0 bases and J by 6 bases; unmatched bases: 10. The CDR3 is made up of 16 amino acids. CDR3 in DNA: TGTGCCAGCAGTTTAGCGGGGCTAGAAGGGGGCCATGGCTACACCTTC. This sequence encodes CASSLAGLEGGHGYTF.